The 27 T cell receptor beta chains below come from one sample, sequenced in a study of shared clonotypes between healthy human individuals. Libraries were prepared by immunoSEQ multiplex PCR; TCRdb keeps only in-frame clonotypes and omits some of them. The sample consists of millions of clones, 85% to 95% of them appearing once. Sequenced input: naive CD4+ T cells sorted from blood. Subset of the sample: CD45RA+ positively selected. Source of these receptors: a man between 18 and 35 years old in good health.

V and J are TRBV5-6 and TRBJ2-6; 7 positions match TRBD1. The germline V gene encodes CDR1 SGHDT and CDR2 YYEEEE. CDR3 length: 18 residues. The V gene end was trimmed by 4 bases and the J gene end by 2 bases; junction bases not matched to a gene: 12. CDR3 residues: CASSDPGQVIAGANVLTF. The CDR3 DNA sequence: TGTGCCAGCAGCGATCCAGGACAGGTGATTGCTGGGGCCAACGTCCTGACTTTC.

This chain uses TRBV5-6 with TRBJ2-1, with 7 bases fitting TRBD1. Germline loops: CDR1 SGHDT, CDR2 YYEEEE. CDR3 size: 14 residues. V shed 6 bases and J 7 bases; nucleotides not matched to a gene: 10. In DNA, the CDR3 is TGTGCCAGCACCCTAAGGACAGGACGAAATGAGCAGTTCTTC. It codes for CASTLRTGRNEQFF.

The rearrangement joins TRBV10-3 to TRBJ2-5, with 8 positions matching TRBD1. Germline V gene lookup returns CDR1 ENHRY and CDR2 SYGVKD. The CDR3 loop spans 18 amino acids. With 4 bases clipped from V and 0 bases from J, the junction kept 13 bases outside the gene matches. The CDR3 DNA follows: TGTGCCATCAGTGGGCGCCTTGGGACAGGCTACGACCAAGAGACCCAGTACTTC. Protein sequence: CAISGRLGTGYDQETQYF.

The chain recombines TRBV30 with TRBJ2-5, with D hard to call. Deletions cut 2 bases from V and 11 bases from J, with 18 bases between. Germline V lookup: CDR1 GTSNPN, CDR2 SVGIG (reference sequence). There are 13 residues in the CDR3. DNA for the CDR3: TGTGCCTGGAGTCCCCGGGCCCGAGACGGGCAGTACTTC. Translating gives CAWSPRARDGQYF. Full variable domain (rest looked up from reference TRBV30 and TRBJ2-5): SQTIHQWPATLVQPVGSPLSLECTVEGTSNPNLYWYRQAAGRGLQLLFYSVGIGQISSEVPQNLSASRPQDRQFILSSKKLLLSDSGFYLCAWSPRARDGQYFGPGTRLLVL.

The V gene is TRBV5-1, the J gene TRBJ2-2, with D unclear. This CDR3 contains 13 residues. Germline V lookup: CDR1 SGHRS, CDR2 YFSETQ. V dropped 1 base and J dropped 4 bases, with 5 bases sitting between them. The CDR3 DNA follows: TGCGCCAGCAGCTTGTTCGGCACCGGGGAGCTGTTTTTT. Its protein is CASSLFGTGELFF.

V usage is TRBV7-9 and J usage is TRBJ1-2; the match to TRBD1 covers 8 bases. This CDR3 is 13 amino acids long. Germline lookup yields CDR1 SEHNR and CDR2 FQNEAQ (reference sequence). V dropped 4 bases and J dropped 7; count of bases not matched to a gene: 5. Written as DNA, the CDR3 is TGTGCCAGCAGCTCGGGACAGGCGGGTGGCTACACCTTC. Translated: CASSSGQAGGYTF.

This CDR3 is CASATYNEQFF. The CDR3 DNA reads TGTGCCAGCGCCACCTACAATGAGCAGTTCTTC. The V gene is TRBV2, the J gene TRBJ2-1, with D uncertain. Germline values: CDR1 SNHLY, CDR2 FYNNEI. V lost 8 bases to trimming and J lost 2 bases, with 4 bases between them. The CDR3 spans 11 residues. The variable domain in full, completed from reference TRBV2 and TRBJ2-1, reads EPEVTQTPSHQVTQMGQEVILRCVPISNHLYFYWYRQILGQKVEFLVSFYNNEISEKSEIFDDQFSVERPDGSNFTLKIRSTKLEDSAMYFCASATYNEQFFGPGTRLTVL.

This rearrangement joins TRBV7-8 to TRBJ1-4; D not certain. This CDR3 has 14 amino acids. With 5 bases removed from V and 5 bases from J, the gap between germline ends came to 12 bases. The germline CDR1 and CDR2 sequences are SGHVS and FQNEAQ. Written as DNA, the CDR3 is TGTGCCAGCAGCGTAACTTTATGGAATGAAAAACTGTTTTTT. Protein product: CASSVTLWNEKLFF.

The V and J genes are TRBV10-3 and TRBJ1-4; D call uncertain. The CDR3 totals 15 residues. CDR1 is ENHRY and CDR2 is SYGVKD in the germline V gene. Trimming left V 3 bases short and J 10 bases short, with 18 bases between. The CDR3 coding sequence is TGTGCCATCAGTGAAACCCAAGGGCTGGGCGGAAAACTGTTTTTT. It is translated as CAISETQGLGGKLFF.

The chain links TRBV9 to TRBJ2-7; TRBD1 is a possible D gene (6 bases). Germline loops: CDR1 SGDLS, CDR2 YYNGEE. CDR3 length: 16 amino acids. The germline V and J ends were trimmed by 0 bases and 6 bases, with 19 bases remaining between them. The CDR3 DNA sequence: TGTGCCAGCAGCGTAGCTTTAACAGGGAAAACCTCCGAGCAGTACTTC. Translating it yields CASSVALTGKTSEQYF.

This sequence joins TRBV5-1 and TRBJ2-5; D is unclear. V was clipped by 4 bases and J by 1 base, with 11 bases between them. The CDR3 runs to 14 residues. Germline-derived CDR1 and CDR2 are SGHRS and YFSETQ. The CDR3 is CASSPNWPQETQYF. The CDR3 DNA sequence: TGCGCCAGCAGCCCAAATTGGCCCCAAGAGACCCAGTACTTC.

This clone was seen just once. The chain joins TRBV15 to TRBJ2-3; the match to TRBD1 covers 8 bases. V shed 5 bases and J 5 bases; nucleotides not matched to a gene: 9. The length of the CDR3 is 15 residues. Germline-derived CDR1 and CDR2 are LNHNV and YYDKDF (reference sequence). CDR3 bases: TGTGCCACCAGCGGACGGGACAGGCGGCGAGATACGCAGTATTTT. This gives the protein CATSGRDRRRDTQYF.

The chain combines TRBV7-2 with TRBJ2-3; tentative D call: TRBD1 (5 bases). The V gene's germline CDR1 is SGHTA and CDR2 FQGNSA. This CDR3 has 17 residues. Trimming cost V 4 bases and J 1 base, with 18 bases left between them. The CDR3: CASSSAQGGYGTDTQYF. The CDR3 region has the DNA TGTGCCAGCAGCTCAGCCCAGGGCGGTTATGGCACAGATACGCAGTATTTT.

As regards this clone: Distinct nucleotide sequences in the sample also encode this CDR3. This chain links TRBV18 with TRBJ2-7; 11 nucleotides line up with TRBD2. This CDR3 is 13 amino acids long. V shed 3 bases and J 6 bases; nucleotides not matched to a gene: 1. The germline V gene has CDR1 KGHSH and CDR2 LQKENI. CDR3 amino acids: CASSPGLAGEQYF. The DNA of the CDR3 is TGTGCCAGCTCACCCGGACTAGCGGGCGAGCAGTACTTC.

The chain joins TRBV10-3 to TRBJ2-5; D ambiguous. From germline, CDR1 is ENHRY and CDR2 SYGVKD. V lost 4 bases and J 4 bases, leaving 13 bases between the germline ends. The CDR3 runs to 14 residues. The CDR3 nucleotides are TGTGCCATCAGTGGAACCGGGCGGCCAGAGACCCAGTACTTC. It is translated as CAISGTGRPETQYF.

CDR3 sequence (DNA): TGTGCCAGCAGTGCCCTGAGACTAGCGGGAGGTGTTGACGAGCAGTACTTC. Translated: CASSALRLAGGVDEQYF. The chain is built from TRBV27 and TRBJ2-7; the match to TRBD2 covers 13 bases. CDR3 size: 17 residues. Germline V gives CDR1 MNHEY, CDR2 SMNVEV (reference sequence). The trim removed 5 bases at V and 5 bases at J, leaving 12 bases unmatched.

The gene calls are TRBV7-2 and TRBJ1-1; D unclear. The ends were cut back, 4 bases at V and 4 bases at J, with 16 bases in the middle. CDR3 length: 15 residues. Per the germline V gene, CDR1 is SGHTA and CDR2 is FQGNSA. Here the CDR3 DNA reads TGTGCCAGCAGCTCCGCCTCTAAGCGGGGCACTGAAGCTTTCTTT. This codes for CASSSASKRGTEAFF.

The chain carries TRBV13 and TRBJ2-3; TRBD2 matches at 8 bases. Germline lookup yields CDR1 PRHDT and CDR2 FYEKMQ (reference sequence). This CDR3 has 18 amino acids. The trim removed 5 bases at V and 5 bases at J, leaving 18 bases unmatched. In DNA, the CDR3 is TGTGCCAGCAGCCTCCCCCAAGGAGCGGGGGAGCGTCAAGATACGCAGTATTTT. Amino acids: CASSLPQGAGERQDTQYF.

This clone was observed a single time. The chain uses TRBV19 and TRBJ2-2, with a possible D match to TRBD1 (6 bases). The V gene's germline CDR1 is LNHDA and CDR2 SQIVND (reference sequence). This CDR3 comprises 16 residues. V shed 6 bases and J shed 5 bases, with 19 bases lying between them. The CDR3 is CASRYSGQTGTGELFF. CDR3 bases: TGTGCCAGTAGGTACTCCGGACAAACAGGGACCGGGGAGCTGTTTTTT.

Concerning this clone itself: The junction shows a germline mismatch at one end, possibly a read error. The chain employs TRBV2 and TRBJ2-7, with a possible D match to TRBD1 (6 bases). Germline values: CDR1 SNHLY, CDR2 FYNNEI. The CDR3 is 12 amino acids. The CDR3 DNA sequence: TGTGCCAGCAGTGAAGCGCTTAGGGACACCTCGTTC. Its protein product is CASSEALRDTSF.

This clone was seen once. This chain links TRBV7-8 with TRBJ1-6, with D possibly being TRBD1 (5 bases). V was cut by 2 bases and J by 4 bases, with 12 bases left in between. CDR3 size: 16 residues. Germline loops: CDR1 SGHVS, CDR2 FQNEAQ. The CDR3 nucleotides read TGTGCCAGCAGCTTACTGAGGGACGTATATAATTCACCCCTCCACTTT. This encodes CASSLLRDVYNSPLHF. Full variable domain (remainder filled in from reference TRBV7-8 and TRBJ1-6): GAGVSQSPRYKVAKRGQDVALRCDPISGHVSLFWYQQALGQGPEFLTYFQNEAQLDKSGLPSDRFFAERPEGSVSTLKIQRTQQEDSAVYLCASSLLRDVYNSPLHFGNGTRLTVT.

The genes are TRBV28 and TRBJ2-1; the D gene could be TRBD1 or TRBD2 (5 bases each). This CDR3 is 12 amino acids long. With 11 bases removed from V and 7 bases from J, the gap between germline ends came to 15 bases. Per germline, CDR1 MDHEN and CDR2 SYDVKM. CDR3 in amino acids: CASQDGANEQFF. DNA of the CDR3: TGTGCCTCCCAGGACGGGGCGAATGAGCAGTTCTTC. Full variable domain (remainder filled in from reference TRBV28 and TRBJ2-1): DVKVTQSSRYLVKRTGEKVFLECVQDMDHENMFWYRQDPGLGLRLIYFSYDVKMKEKGDIPEGYSVSREKKERFSLILESASTNQTSMYLCASQDGANEQFFGPGTRLTVL.

The rearrangement joins TRBV30 to TRBJ1-4; a possible D gene is TRBD1 (6 bases). The CDR3 consists of 15 residues. V was shortened by 1 base and J by 4 bases, with 13 bases between the two germline ends. Germline V gene sequence: CDR1 GTSNPN, CDR2 SVGIG (reference sequence). The CDR3 region is CAWSEGGVGNEKLFF. Here the CDR3 DNA reads TGTGCCTGGAGTGAGGGGGGGGTCGGTAATGAAAAACTGTTTTTT.

The gene calls are TRBV6-5 and TRBJ2-3, with 7 bases identical to TRBD2. CDR1 is MNHEY, CDR2 SVGAGI, per germline. CDR3 length equals 14 residues. The J segment lost 0 bases and the V segment lost 5 bases, leaving 2 bases of the junction unmatched. CDR3 DNA: TGTGCCAGCAGTACGGGGGGAAGCACAGATACGCAGTATTTT. This sequence encodes CASSTGGSTDTQYF.

This chain links TRBV6-6 with TRBJ1-6, with a tentative D call TRBD1 (5 bases). The CDR3 extends over 14 amino acids. The V end was cut by 6 bases, the J end by 11 bases, with 17 bases between. In germline, CDR1 is MNHNY, CDR2 SVGAGI (reference sequence). This CDR3 is CASRSGGFWTPLHF. As DNA, the CDR3 is TGTGCCAGCAGAAGTGGGGGGTTTTGGACACCCCTCCACTTT.

The chain has TRBV6-1 and TRBJ1-1; 7 bases line up with TRBD1. Trimming cost V 4 bases and J 5 bases; bases outside gene matches: 7. This CDR3 is 14 amino acids long. CDR1 is MNHNS and CDR2 is SASEGT in the germline V gene. The CDR3 is CASSVIQGVTEAFF. The CDR3 nucleotides read TGTGCCAGCAGTGTTATCCAGGGGGTAACTGAAGCTTTCTTT.

This chain joins TRBV15 and TRBJ1-5, with D uncertain. The CDR3 is made up of 14 amino acids. V was shortened by 1 base and J by 4 bases, with 8 bases between the two germline ends. CDR1 and CDR2 (germline): LNHNV, YYDKDF (reference sequence). DNA for the CDR3: TGTGCCACCAGCAGAGGTGAAAATAATCAGCCCCAGCATTTT. It is translated as CATSRGENNQPQHF. The entire variable domain, with the rest obtained from reference TRBV15 and TRBJ1-5, is as follows: DAMVIQNPRYQVTQFGKPVTLSCSQTLNHNVMYWYQQKSSQAPKLLFHYYDKDFNNEADTPDNFQSRRPNTSFCFLDIRSPGLGDTAMYLCATSRGENNQPQHFGDGTRLSIL.